This record covers a single T cell receptor beta chain. Its antigen is not identified. Generated by immunoSEQ multiplex PCR, the TCRdb table keeps only in-frame clones and is missing some. The sample holds around 24,000 clones, and no clone turns up only once. CVID meant reduced serum IgG, IgA and/or IgM plus specific antibody deficiency. This specimen comes from a study of T cell clonality in common variable immunodeficiency. The study, taken as a whole, reports: Common variable immunodeficiency TCR beta sequences reportedly had fewer deletions and N-nucleotide insertions. Authors noted CVID clonality's cause needs subpopulation repertoire sequencing.

The sequenced sample was peripheral blood mononuclear cells. The source is a human donor with common variable immunodeficiency.

The CDR3 bases that were read are TGTGCCAGCGGCCGCGGGGGGGGGACC. It specifies CASGRGGGT. The entire CDR3 protein reads CASGRGGGTQYF. The rearrangement links TRBV2 to TRBJ2-5; 9 bases map to TRBD2. The read finishes 3 residues shy of the CDR3 end, and the germline J gene is used to complete it. The junction had 5 bases not matched to a gene; V was cut back by 8 bases and J by 7 bases. The CDR3 consists of 12 residues. Germline loops: CDR1 SNHLY, CDR2 FYNNEI.